These T cell receptor beta chains were read from a single sample in a study of cytomegalovirus exposure and HLA in healthy donors. The assay was immunoSEQ multiplex PCR, and TCRdb's table has in-frame clones only and misses some. The sample has fewer than 150,000 clones; around four fifths are singletons. Sequencing was carried out using PBMCs. Receptors originate from a man aged 25-45 years in good health and CMV-seropositive. Both conserved end residues are part of each CDR3. Fields, in order: V gene, D gene, J gene, clone size, CDR3 DNA, CDR3 protein. A D gene is named only where the DNA matches it firmly. Clone size appears in some rows only: once, few, many, or a class for an expanded clone.

TRBV28	.	TRBJ1-5	.	TGTGCCAGCAGAGGTTGGGCCGCGGGTGGGAACAATCAGCCCCAGCATTTT	CASRGWAAGGNNQPQHF
TRBV4-2	TRBD2	TRBJ2-2	.	TGTGCCAGCAGCCAAGATGGTAGCGGGGGCACCGGGGAGCTGTTTTTT	CASSQDGSGGTGELFF
TRBV7-2	TRBD1	TRBJ1-5	.	TGTGCCAGCAGCTTAAGACAGGGCGAATATCAGCCCCAGCATTTT	CASSLRQGEYQPQHF
TRBV28	.	TRBJ1-4	.	TGTGCCAGCAGTCCTCCCGGGTCTGAAAAACTGTTTTTT	CASSPPGSEKLFF
TRBV7-9	.	TRBJ2-7	once	TGTGCCAGCAGCCTCCAGGGCCAGCAGTACTTC	CASSLQGQQYF
TRBV10-3	TRBD1	TRBJ2-1	.	TGTGCCATCTCCCCCCAGGGGGCAACGAATGAGCAGTTCTTC	CAISPQGATNEQFF
TRBV7-6	TRBD1	TRBJ2-7	.	TGTGCCAGCAGCTCGACAGGGACCGAGCAGTACTTC	CASSSTGTEQYF
TRBV10-3	TRBD2	TRBJ2-3	.	TGTGCCATCAGTAGGTTCTCGACAGCGGGAAGCACAGATACGCAGTATTTT	CAISRFSTAGSTDTQYF
TRBV4-3	.	TRBJ2-1	.	TGCGCCAGCAGCCAAGATCTAAAGGGGGGGAATGAGCAGTTCTTC	CASSQDLKGGNEQFF
TRBV9	TRBD1	TRBJ1-2	.	TGTGCCAGCAGCGTATTAGTGGAGGGGGCGGGTGGCTACACCTTC	CASSVLVEGAGGYTF
TRBV5-1	TRBD1	TRBJ2-7	.	TGCGCCAGCAGCATATCTGGGACAGAGCCCTACGAGCAGTACTTC	CASSISGTEPYEQYF
TRBV2	.	TRBJ1-1	.	TGTGCCAGCAGTGAAGATCGGCAGGGAGGAACTGAAGCTTTCTTT	CASSEDRQGGTEAFF
TRBV18	.	TRBJ2-3	.	TGTGCCAGCTCACTCGTAGTTTCGGCAGATACGCAGTATTTT	CASSLVVSADTQYF
TRBV7-6	.	TRBJ1-5	.	TGTGCCAGCAGCCCACGAGGGGGGGGCAATCAGCCCCAGCATTTT	CASSPRGGGNQPQHF
TRBV10-3	TRBD1	TRBJ2-6	.	TGTGCCATCAGTGACCCGGGACAGGGGATCGGCTCTGGGGCCAACGTCCTGACTTTC	CAISDPGQGIGSGANVLTF
TRBV7-2	TRBD1	TRBJ1-2	many	TGTGCCAGCAGCTTACTGGACAGGGGAGGCTACACCTTC	CASSLLDRGGYTF
TRBV9	.	TRBJ2-1	.	TGTGCCAGCAGCGTAGCCCTAGGGGATGAGCAGTTCTTC	CASSVALGDEQFF
TRBV2	.	TRBJ2-1	.	TGTGCCAGCAGTGCAGGGGCCTACTACAATGAGCAGTTCTTC	CASSAGAYYNEQFF
TRBV27	TRBD2	TRBJ2-7	.	TGTGCCAGCAGTTCTGGGACTAGCGGGAGAGGCGAGCAGTACTTC	CASSSGTSGRGEQYF
TRBV5-1	TRBD2	TRBJ2-1	.	TGCGCCAGCAGCCGCGATAGCGGGGATGAGCAGTTCTTC	CASSRDSGDEQFF
TRBV29-1	TRBD2	TRBJ2-5	.	TGCAGCGTCGGGGGGACTAGCGGGCCCCAAGAGACCCAGTACTTC	CSVGGTSGPQETQYF
TRBV4-1	TRBD1	TRBJ2-7	.	TGCGCCAGCAGCCCGGGACAGAGCTCCTACGAGCAGTACTTC	CASSPGQSSYEQYF